This T cell receptor beta chain was profiled in a study of blood T cell repertoires in COVID-19. V lost 0 bases, J lost 1 base, and 5 bases stayed unmatched. CDR1 and CDR2 (germline): SGDLS, YYNGEE. The CDR3 length is 16 residues. Original methodology: Amplification with reference gene primers provided the estimates of nucleated cell counts. TCRdb keeps only in-frame clones here, not all; method: immunoSEQ multiplex PCR. V, J and clone size were drawn from that table, and D and trimming were deduced from the DNA. The sample lists a few hundred thousand clones, roughly 91% occurring once. Material: PBMCs or T cells enriched from blood (not recorded which). The gene calls are TRBV9 and TRBJ1-1; 8 bases fit TRBD1. The origin of this receptor is a woman between 18 and 30 years old who had recovered from COVID-19. The DNA for the CDR3 is TGTGCCAGCAGCGTAGTCCAGGGGGCGCCGAACACTGAAGCTTTCTTT. It is translated as CASSVVQGAPNTEAFF.